This entry lists 30 T cell receptor beta chains sequenced from one sample in a study of T cells in localized non-small cell lung cancer. The method was immunoSEQ multiplex PCR; TCRdb's version includes in-frame clones alone and lacks a portion of them. The profile shows approximately 20,000 clones, around 90% of them singletons. Sample: peripheral blood, taken before any cancer treatment. These receptor sequences come from a male donor aged 60 or over with stage I squamous cell lung carcinoma.

This chain joins TRBV4-3 and TRBJ2-2; tentative D call: TRBD1 (7 bases). Looked up from germline, CDR1 is LGHNA and CDR2 is YSLEER. The CDR3 is 18 amino acids. The V and J ends lost 0 bases and 6 bases respectively, with 20 bases between them. The CDR3 bases are TGCGCCAGCAGCCAAGATGATGTGGAGGGGGCGACGTCCGGGGAGCTGTTTTTT. It codes for CASSQDDVEGATSGELFF.

This rearrangement joins TRBV4-3 to TRBJ1-1; no firm D call. Germline CDR1 LGHNA, CDR2 YSLEER. This CDR3 region has 17 residues. Trimming took off 2 bases at V and 1 base at J, with 17 bases between the two ends. In DNA, the CDR3 is TGCGCCAGCAGCCAAATCTCCCCGGCAGGAGCGAACACTGAAGCTTTCTTT. Protein product: CASSQISPAGANTEAFF.

This clone appeared a single time. The V and J genes are TRBV6-6 and TRBJ2-6; no firm D call. This CDR3 has 16 amino acids. Germline CDR1 and CDR2: MNHNY and SVGAGI (reference sequence). Trimming took off 6 bases at V and 4 bases at J, with 16 bases between the two ends. CDR3: CASRSDHTSGANVLTF. In DNA form, the CDR3 reads TGTGCCAGCAGATCAGACCACACGTCCGGGGCCAACGTCCTGACTTTC.

The V call is TRBV6-6, the J call TRBJ2-5; tentatively, D is TRBD2 (5 bases). The V and J ends lost 8 bases and 1 base respectively, with 14 bases between them. The CDR3 runs to 14 residues. Looked up from germline, CDR1 is MNHNY and CDR2 is SVGAGI (reference sequence). CDR3 sequence reads: CASLGGASQETQYF. The CDR3, as DNA: TGTGCCAGCCTTGGAGGTGCCTCCCAAGAGACCCAGTACTTC.

V gene TRBV28 combines with J gene TRBJ1-2, with D possibly being TRBD1 (5 bases). The CDR3 spans 13 residues. Looked up from germline, CDR1 is MDHEN and CDR2 is SYDVKM. Trimming pared 2 bases from V and 6 bases from J, leaving 10 bases between. CDR3 coding DNA: TGTGCCAGCAGTTTAGTAGCGGGGGATGGCTACACCTTC. Translating it yields CASSLVAGDGYTF.

The chain uses TRBV30 and TRBJ2-1; 10 bases map to TRBD2. V shed 5 bases, J shed 2 bases, and the junction held 3 bases outside the gene matches. The CDR3 has 14 amino acids. CDR1 and CDR2 from the germline V gene are GTSNPN and SVGIG (reference sequence). The chain's CDR3 is CAWGSGRAYNEQFF. For the CDR3, the DNA is TGTGCCTGGGGAAGCGGGAGGGCCTACAATGAGCAGTTCTTC. The full variable domain, completed using reference TRBV30 and TRBJ2-1, is SQTIHQWPATLVQPVGSPLSLECTVEGTSNPNLYWYRQAAGRGLQLLFYSVGIGQISSEVPQNLSASRPQDRQFILSSKKLLLSDSGFYLCAWGSGRAYNEQFFGPGTRLTVL.

The J gene is TRBJ2-7, the V gene TRBV25-1; TRBD2 matches 13 bases. Germline-derived CDR1 and CDR2 are MGHDK and SYGVNS. CDR3 size: 15 residues. The J segment lost 3 bases and the V segment lost 5 bases, leaving 4 bases of the junction unmatched. The CDR3 loop reads CASSPRTSGSYEQYF. Here the CDR3 DNA reads TGTGCCAGCAGTCCACGGACTAGCGGGAGCTACGAGCAGTACTTC.

CDR3 loop: CASSPAGGGANVLTF. Here the CDR3 DNA reads TGTGCCAGCAGCCCAGCGGGAGGTGGGGCCAACGTCCTGACTTTC. The chain couples TRBV4-2 to TRBJ2-6; 9 nucleotides align to TRBD2. V lost 4 bases to trimming and J lost 3 bases; unmatched junction nucleotides: 1. The CDR3 extends over 15 amino acids. The germline gives CDR1 LGHNA, CDR2 YNFKEQ.

The V gene is TRBV10-3, the J gene TRBJ2-7, with 8 bases fitting TRBD1. After removal of 7 bases from V and 3 bases from J, the junction contained 5 bases not matched to a gene. Germline CDR1 and CDR2: ENHRY and SYGVKD. The CDR3 length is 13 residues. The CDR3 spells CAINDRGGYEQYF. CDR3 nucleotide sequence: TGTGCCATCAATGACAGGGGAGGCTACGAGCAGTACTTC.

The V and J genes are TRBV11-2 and TRBJ2-7, with D hard to call. Germline loops: CDR1 SGHAT, CDR2 FQNNGV. CDR3 length: 13 residues. Between the trimmed V and J ends, which lost 5 bases and 3 bases, there was a span of 11 bases. The CDR3, as DNA: TGTGCCAGCAGCGCATCCTTGAACTACGAGCAGTACTTC. Translating gives CASSASLNYEQYF.

This clone has just a few counts. The chain employs TRBV18 and TRBJ2-1, with D uncertain. V lost 4 bases, J lost 5 bases, and 12 bases lay in between. Germline V gene data show CDR1 as KGHSH and CDR2 as LQKENI. The CDR3 consists of 14 residues. CDR3 amino acids: CASSLGLVNNEQFF. CDR3 nucleotide sequence: TGTGCCAGCTCACTCGGGCTCGTCAACAATGAGCAGTTCTTC.

The chain recombines TRBV27 with TRBJ2-2; D may be TRBD1 (6 bases). Trimming stripped 4 bases from V and 5 bases from J, with 17 bases between. Germline CDR1 reads MNHEY; CDR2 reads SMNVEV (reference sequence). The CDR3 runs 16 residues. CDR3 amino acids: CASSSYPGHVTGELFF. The CDR3 bases are TGTGCCAGCAGTTCATATCCGGGACACGTAACCGGGGAGCTGTTTTTT.

The V gene is TRBV2, the J gene TRBJ1-1; no definite D call. In germline, CDR1 is SNHLY, CDR2 FYNNEI. With 4 bases removed from V and 1 base from J, the gap between germline ends came to 13 bases. This CDR3 contains 15 residues. As DNA, the CDR3 is TGTGCCAGCAGTGCCGAAGGAGTAGGGAACACTGAAGCTTTCTTT. Translated: CASSAEGVGNTEAFF.

The chain has TRBV7-2 and TRBJ2-7; a weak D match, TRBD2 (6 bases). The CDR3 runs to 15 residues. Germline V gene lookup returns CDR1 SGHTA and CDR2 FQGNSA. Trimming removed 3 bases from V and 3 bases from J, with 15 bases in between. CDR3 residues: CASSLGLPSDYEQYF. As DNA, the CDR3 is TGTGCCAGCAGCTTGGGACTCCCCTCTGACTACGAGCAGTACTTC.

The J gene is TRBJ2-7, the V gene TRBV19; the D gene is possibly TRBD2 (5 bases). Germline V gene lookup returns CDR1 LNHDA and CDR2 SQIVND (reference sequence). This CDR3 region has 14 residues. V was pared by 3 bases and J by 7 bases, with 16 bases between. For the CDR3, the DNA is TGTGCCAGTAGTATTAGCGCCGCCCACGGAGAGCAGTACTTC. This gives the protein CASSISAAHGEQYF.

This clone was observed a handful of times. The V call is TRBV2, the J call TRBJ2-1, with D possibly being TRBD2 (5 bases). The CDR3 loop spans 13 amino acids. With 6 bases removed from V and 6 bases from J, the gap between germline ends came to 12 bases. Germline assignment: CDR1 SNHLY and CDR2 FYNNEI. The CDR3 loop reads CASREARSNEQFF. The CDR3 DNA follows: TGTGCCAGCAGGGAGGCCCGGAGCAATGAGCAGTTCTTC.

The V call is TRBV19, the J call TRBJ2-1; D call uncertain. V was clipped by 4 bases and J by 2 bases, with 6 bases between them. The CDR3 covers 13 residues. CDR1 is LNHDA and CDR2 is SQIVND in the germline V gene (reference sequence). This CDR3 is CASSSSPYNEQFF. DNA of the CDR3: TGTGCCAGTAGTAGTAGTCCCTACAATGAGCAGTTCTTC.

This chain's CDR3 is CASSYSMEQPQHF. CDR3 nucleotide sequence: TGTGCCAGCAGTTACTCTATGGAGCAGCCCCAGCATTTT. The chain links TRBV28 to TRBJ1-5; D not resolved. CDR1 is MDHEN and CDR2 is SYDVKM in the germline V gene. This CDR3 comprises 13 residues. The V gene lost 4 bases and the J gene lost 7 bases, with 11 bases spanning the gap.

This clone was counted a few times. The rearrangement links TRBV6-5 to TRBJ1-1, with 7 bases fitting TRBD1. In germline, CDR1 is MNHEY, CDR2 SVGAGI. J was trimmed by 5 bases and V by 6 bases; bases with no gene match: 9. The CDR3 has 14 amino acids. As DNA, the CDR3 is TGTGCCAGCAGCTATCCAGGGGGTAGGACTGAAGCTTTCTTT. It encodes CASSYPGGRTEAFF.

This rearrangement joins TRBV27 to TRBJ2-1, with 11 bases aligning to TRBD2. After removal of 3 bases from V and 6 bases from J, the junction contained 1 base not matched to a gene. Germline lookup yields CDR1 MNHEY and CDR2 SMNVEV (reference sequence). This CDR3 spans 14 amino acids. For the CDR3, the DNA is TGTGCCAGCAGTTTTAGCGGGAGGGCCAATGAGCAGTTCTTC. Protein sequence: CASSFSGRANEQFF.

The chain links TRBV9 to TRBJ2-3, with D hard to call. Trimming shortened V by 3 bases and J by 5 bases, and 16 bases separated the two germline ends. Per germline, CDR1 SGDLS and CDR2 YYNGEE. CDR3 length equals 15 residues. CDR3 coding DNA: TGTGCCAGCAGCGCCCAAACAACGACACTAGATACGCAGTATTTT. This sequence encodes CASSAQTTTLDTQYF.

The CDR3 DNA reads as TGTGCCAGCCGGGACAGGGGGCGGTTAAGTGAGCAGTTCTTC. It yields the protein CASRDRGRLSEQFF. The chain carries TRBV19 and TRBJ2-1, with 12 bases aligning to TRBD1. The CDR3 contains 14 residues. V lost 9 bases, J lost 9 bases, and 9 bases stayed unmatched. The germline CDR1 and CDR2 sequences are LNHDA and SQIVND (reference sequence).

The rearrangement joins TRBV11-2 to TRBJ2-1; D uncertain. The V and J ends lost 4 bases and 4 bases respectively, with 8 bases between them. Germline CDR1 and CDR2: SGHAT and FQNNGV. CDR3 size: 13 residues. For the CDR3, the DNA is TGTGCCAGCAGCTCCCAATCATACAATGAGCAGTTCTTC. This codes for CASSSQSYNEQFF.

This chain joins TRBV28 and TRBJ2-6; 9 bases are shared with TRBD1. Trimming at V came to 4 bases and at J to 0 bases, leaving 4 bases not matched to a gene. CDR3 length equals 17 residues. The germline gives CDR1 MDHEN, CDR2 SYDVKM. The CDR3 loop is CASSSGQGYSGANVLTF. The CDR3 DNA follows: TGTGCCAGCAGTTCGGGACAGGGATACTCTGGGGCCAACGTCCTGACTTTC. Full variable domain (outside the CDR3, taken from reference TRBV28 and TRBJ2-6): DVKVTQSSRYLVKRTGEKVFLECVQDMDHENMFWYRQDPGLGLRLIYFSYDVKMKEKGDIPEGYSVSREKKERFSLILESASTNQTSMYLCASSSGQGYSGANVLTFGAGSRLTVL.

The gene calls are TRBV4-1 and TRBJ2-1, with D hard to call. Germline CDR1 MGHRA, CDR2 YSYEKL. CDR3 size: 15 residues. Trimming stripped 0 bases from V and 5 bases from J, with 11 bases between. CDR3 bases: TGCGCCAGCAGCCAAGATTGGCCTGACAACAATGAGCAGTTCTTC. Translation: CASSQDWPDNNEQFF.

This clone was seen only once. The chain couples TRBV5-5 to TRBJ2-1, with D hard to call. Trimming removed 1 base from V and 10 bases from J, with 15 bases in between. CDR3 length equals 14 residues. Germline V gives CDR1 SGHKS, CDR2 YYEKEE (reference sequence). CDR3 residues: CASSLSTPLEEQFF. In DNA, the CDR3 is TGTGCCAGCAGCTTGTCTACGCCCCTCGAGGAGCAGTTCTTC.

The V and J genes are TRBV4-3 and TRBJ2-3; TRBD1 or TRBD2 may be the D gene (6 bases each). The CDR3 covers 17 residues. The germline V gene encodes CDR1 LGHNA and CDR2 YSLEER. V lost 1 base and J 0 bases, leaving 14 bases between the germline ends. The CDR3 loop reads CASSQVRGRGSTDTQYF. CDR3 bases: TGCGCCAGCAGCCAAGTCCGGGGGCGGGGTAGCACAGATACGCAGTATTTT.

V gene TRBV23-1 combines with J gene TRBJ1-2; possible D gene TRBD1, 5 bases. TRBV23-1 is treated as an ORF (open reading frame) with a function not yet certain. The CDR3 contains 14 residues. The V and J ends lost 4 bases and 8 bases respectively, with 17 bases between them. CDR3 region: CASSRHGAYLGYTF. Here the CDR3 DNA reads TGCGCCAGCAGTCGGCACGGGGCCTATTTGGGCTACACCTTC.

CDR3: CASTQTQGANEKLFF. The CDR3 DNA follows: TGTGCCAGCACCCAAACTCAGGGGGCTAATGAAAAACTGTTTTTT. The genes are TRBV28 and TRBJ1-4; TRBD1 matches 7 bases. This CDR3 contains 15 residues. Trimming took 7 bases from V and 3 from J; bases not matched to a gene: 8. In germline, CDR1 is MDHEN, CDR2 SYDVKM.

The chain is built from TRBV28 and TRBJ2-5; D is undetermined. Trimming cost V 2 bases and J 5 bases, with 9 bases left between them. CDR1 is MDHEN and CDR2 is SYDVKM in the germline V gene. The CDR3 totals 13 residues. In nucleotides, the CDR3 is TGTGCCAGCAGTTTAAAAAAAAGGGAGACCCAGTACTTC. This sequence encodes CASSLKKRETQYF.